This T cell receptor beta chain was documented in a study of blood T cell repertoires in COVID-19. Looking at the study overall: T cells, B-cell-depleted T cells, or PBMCs supplied cDNA or gDNA.

Looked up from germline, CDR1 is LNHDA and CDR2 is SQIVND (reference sequence). This CDR3 has 17 residues. Trimming took 7 bases from V and 3 from J, leaving 22 bases between them. Source study methods: By means of reference gene primer amplification, nucleated cell counts were estimated. Sequencing was performed with immunoSEQ multiplex PCR; in TCRdb, only in-frame clones are kept and a portion is missing. That table furnishes V, J and clone size, whereas the DNA furnished D and trimming. The sample includes about 74,000 clones, about 72% of them seen just once. The TCR was taken from a man aged 70 or older with active or convalescent COVID-19. The sequencing sample was made of peripheral blood. The chain joins TRBV19 to TRBJ1-5, with unresolved D. The CDR3 region is CASIGLDSRGLNQPQHF. The CDR3 coding sequence is TGTGCCAGTATAGGACTCGATTCGCGCGGCCTCAATCAGCCCCAGCATTTT.